Presented here are 22 T cell receptor beta chains from one specimen sequenced in a study of blood T cells in healthy people across ages. The use of a sample-barcoded 5' primer and a J-beta primer mix characterized a second PCR of 7 to 11 cycles. In TCRdb, the 5' RACE reads were re-called with MiXCR into one record per CDR3 protein. Here the sample spans about 1,800,000 distinct CDR3 sequences, 28% being singletons. What was sequenced was blood. These receptors originate from a woman between 25 and 40 years old in good health.

This chain links TRBV5-1 with TRBJ1-1; possibly TRBD1 for D (6 bases). CDR1 is SGHRS, CDR2 YFSETQ, per germline. The CDR3 consists of 15 residues. Trimming pared 0 bases from V and 4 bases from J, leaving 13 bases between. CDR3 region: CASSLEQGGITEAFF. The CDR3 nucleotides read TGCGCCAGCAGCTTGGAACAGGGAGGTATCACTGAAGCTTTCTTT.

This clonotype was counted only a few times. The V call is TRBV2, the J call TRBJ2-1, with D maybe TRBD1 (10 bases). Trimming pared 5 bases from V and 5 bases from J, leaving 22 bases between. The germline gives CDR1 SNHLY, CDR2 FYNNEI. CDR3 length: 17 amino acids. CDR3 DNA sequence: TGTGCCAGCAGTCGACAGGGGGCGGCTAGCGGGAACAATGAGCAGTTCTTC. Protein product: CASSRQGAASGNNEQFF.

The V and J genes are TRBV7-8 and TRBJ2-7; 7 positions agree with TRBD2. The length of the CDR3 is 15 residues. Per germline, CDR1 SGHVS and CDR2 FQNEAQ. Trimming took 1 base from V and 4 from J; bases not matched to a gene: 7. The CDR3 nucleotides read TGTGCCAGCAGCTTAGTACCGTCTAGCGGATACGAGCAGTACTTC. It is translated as CASSLVPSSGYEQYF.

This clonotype was recorded at least ten times. The chain is built from TRBV5-1 and TRBJ2-7; 7 nucleotides match TRBD1. The CDR3 loop spans 17 amino acids. Trimming cost V 4 bases and J 4 bases; bases outside gene matches: 17. Germline CDR1 is SGHRS and CDR2 is YFSETQ. Here the CDR3 reads CASSPGTTGANLYEQYF. In DNA form, the CDR3 reads TGCGCCAGCAGCCCCGGGACCACAGGGGCCAACCTTTACGAGCAGTACTTC.

The chain combines TRBV15 with TRBJ1-6; D is undetermined. V lost 5 bases and J lost 9, with 17 bases in between. The CDR3 has 15 residues. Germline V CDR1 and CDR2: LNHNV, YYDKDF (reference sequence). Here the CDR3 reads CATSSTGRLGSPLHF. The CDR3 nucleotides are TGTGCCACCAGCTCAACGGGGAGGTTAGGTTCACCCCTCCACTTT.

The chain is built from TRBV7-9 and TRBJ1-2; maybe TRBD1 (5 bases). The germline CDR1 and CDR2 sequences are SEHNR and FQNEAQ (reference sequence). The V end was cut by 0 bases, the J end by 7 bases, with 12 bases between. The CDR3 sequence is 14 residues long. In nucleotides, the CDR3 is TGTGCCAGCAGCTTAGCTGGGGCAGGGAGTGGCTACACCTTC. The encoded protein is CASSLAGAGSGYTF.

This chain links TRBV5-6 with TRBJ2-1; 7 nucleotides line up with TRBD1. CDR1 and CDR2 from the germline V gene are SGHDT and YYEEEE. The CDR3 runs to 14 residues. The trim removed 1 base at V and 6 bases at J, leaving 4 bases unmatched. The CDR3 loop is CASSLTTGINEQFF. In nucleotides, the CDR3 is TGTGCCAGCAGCTTGACGACAGGGATCAATGAGCAGTTCTTC.

This clonotype was picked up many times. V is TRBV6-2 or TRBV6-3 and J is TRBJ1-1; D uncertain. Trimming removed 6 bases from V and 2 bases from J, with 4 bases in between. CDR1 MNHEY and CDR2 SVGEGT come from the germline V gene. This CDR3 spans 11 amino acids. The CDR3 loop is CASRDNTEAFF. CDR3 coding DNA: TGTGCCAGCAGGGATAACACTGAAGCTTTCTTT.

J is TRBJ1-6 and V is TRBV7-9; D call uncertain. Germline lookup yields CDR1 SEHNR and CDR2 FQNEAQ (reference sequence). V was trimmed by 2 bases and J by 7 bases, leaving 9 bases between them. This CDR3 has 14 amino acids. The CDR3 bases are TGTGCCAGCAGCTTAACCAGCCAGAATTCACCCCTCCACTTT. This translates into CASSLTSQNSPLHF. The full variable domain, with the rest looked up from reference TRBV7-9 and TRBJ1-6, is DTGVSQNPRHKITKRGQNVTFRCDPISEHNRLYWYRQTLGQGPEFLTYFQNEAQLEKSRLLSDRFSAERPKGSFSTLEIQRTEQGDSAMYLCASSLTSQNSPLHFGNGTRLTVT.

The chain couples TRBV28 to TRBJ2-5; D may correspond to TRBD1 or TRBD2 (6 bases each). Between the trimmed V and J ends, which lost 5 bases and 7 bases, there was a span of 17 bases. Germline V gene sequence: CDR1 MDHEN, CDR2 SYDVKM. CDR3 length: 14 residues. This CDR3 is CASSRGAGGATQYF. Written as DNA, the CDR3 is TGTGCCAGCAGTAGGGGGGCAGGAGGAGCGACCCAGTACTTC.

This clonotype was seen more than once but under ten times. This chain links TRBV7-6 with TRBJ1-1; a possible D gene is TRBD1 (6 bases). Germline V gene lookup returns CDR1 SGHVS and CDR2 FNYEAQ. The V end was cut by 5 bases, the J end by 6 bases, with 13 bases between. This CDR3 is 13 amino acids long. CDR3 in amino acids: CASSPDRYAEAFF. CDR3 in DNA: TGTGCCAGCAGCCCGGACAGATACGCTGAAGCTTTCTTT.

To note about this clonotype: A read error may be the cause here, since a much bigger clone is one base away. The chain recombines TRBV29-1 with TRBJ2-7, with D perhaps matching TRBD1 (6 bases). The germline V gene encodes CDR1 SQVTM and CDR2 ANQGSEA. This CDR3 is built from 13 residues. Here the CDR3 reads CRVEWDNRFEQYF. In DNA form, the CDR3 reads TGCAGGGTTGAATGGGACAACCGGTTCGAGCAGTACTTC.

This clonotype was recorded a few times. The chain is built from TRBV20-1 and TRBJ1-1; tentatively, D is TRBD1 (5 bases). The germline V and J ends were trimmed by 5 bases and 0 bases, with 10 bases remaining between them. Germline CDR1 and CDR2: DFQATT and SNEGSKA (reference sequence). The CDR3 has 13 residues. For the CDR3, the DNA is TGCAGTGCTGGGGACGGCATGAACACTGAAGCTTTCTTT. Its protein is CSAGDGMNTEAFF.

This clonotype appeared a few times. The rearrangement uses TRBV29-1 and TRBJ1-2; D unresolved. This CDR3 is 13 amino acids long. Germline loops: CDR1 SQVTM, CDR2 ANQGSEA. Trimming took 6 bases from V and 4 from J, leaving 15 bases between them. CDR3 loop: CSVHDMMGYGYTF. CDR3 coding DNA: TGCAGCGTGCACGATATGATGGGCTATGGCTACACCTTC.

This clonotype was observed many times. The CDR3 sequence is CASSYPAGASYNEQFF. Written as DNA, the CDR3 is TGTGCCAGCAGTTACCCAGCGGGAGCCTCCTACAATGAGCAGTTCTTC. This chain joins TRBV6-6 and TRBJ2-1, with 8 bases aligning to TRBD2. Germline-derived CDR1 and CDR2 are MNHNY and SVGAGI (reference sequence). This CDR3 has 16 residues. The V segment lost 2 bases and the J segment 0 bases; nucleotides outside the gene matches: 3.

The chain joins TRBV11-2 to TRBJ2-1, with TRBD2 matching 10 bases. The CDR3 is 16 residues long. V was clipped by 3 bases and J by 6 bases; unmatched bases: 8. Germline V gives CDR1 SGHAT, CDR2 FQNNGV. DNA for the CDR3: TGTGCCAGCAGCTTGGCGCTAGCGGGAGCCGTCAATGAGCAGTTCTTC. Translation: CASSLALAGAVNEQFF. The full variable domain, its missing parts supplied by reference TRBV11-2 and TRBJ2-1, is EAGVAQSPRYKIIEKRQSVAFWCNPISGHATLYWYQQILGQGPKLLIQFQNNGVVDDSQLPKDRFSAERLKGVDSTLKIQPAKLEDSAVYLCASSLALAGAVNEQFFGPGTRLTVL.

In its sample, this clonotype was seen a few times. The chain is built from TRBV7-2 and TRBJ2-5; D is perhaps TRBD1 (6 bases). There are 14 residues in the CDR3. Per germline, CDR1 SGHTA and CDR2 FQGNSA. Trimming removed 1 base at V and 6 bases at J, with 12 bases between. The CDR3 protein is CASSLVGRGKTQYF. Written as DNA, the CDR3 is TGTGCCAGCAGCTTAGTGGGCAGGGGAAAGACCCAGTACTTC.

The rearrangement joins TRBV3-1 to TRBJ2-7; 7 bases align to TRBD2. Germline CDR1 and CDR2: LGHDT and YNNKEL (reference sequence). With V trimmed by 0 bases and J by 0 bases, 5 bases remained unmatched. This CDR3 is built from 16 residues. CDR3: CASSQDLAASSYEQYF. The DNA of the CDR3 is TGTGCCAGCAGCCAAGACCTAGCGGCAAGCTCCTACGAGCAGTACTTC.

The chain recombines TRBV12-3 or TRBV12-4 with TRBJ2-7; 9 bases agree with TRBD2. V dropped 3 bases and J dropped 3; count of bases not matched to a gene: 3. This CDR3 has 14 amino acids. The CDR3 loop reads CASSFAGGGYEQYF. CDR3 nucleotide sequence: TGTGCCAGCAGTTTCGCGGGAGGGGGCTACGAGCAGTACTTC.

The gene calls are TRBV5-1 and TRBJ1-1; a weak D match, TRBD1 (5 bases). Germline V CDR1 and CDR2: SGHRS, YFSETQ. Trimming took 2 bases from V and 5 from J, leaving 13 bases between them. CDR3 length equals 14 residues. The DNA of the CDR3 is TGCGCCAGCAGCTTCGGGACGGGGGAAACTGAAGCTTTCTTT. Translation gives CASSFGTGETEAFF.

The rearrangement links TRBV5-1 to TRBJ2-4; D remains unclear. The germline V gene has CDR1 SGHRS and CDR2 YFSETQ. The ends were cut back, 6 bases at V and 1 base at J, with 14 bases in the middle. The CDR3 has 15 residues. This CDR3 reads CASTLWLSAKNIQYF. CDR3 bases: TGCGCCAGCACCCTCTGGCTGTCTGCCAAAAACATTCAGTACTTC. The whole variable domain, filled in from reference TRBV5-1 and TRBJ2-4, reads KAGVTQTPRYLIKTRGQQVTLSCSPISGHRSVSWYQQTPGQGLQFLFEYFSETQRNKGNFPGRFSGRQFSNSRSEMNVSTLELGDSALYLCASTLWLSAKNIQYFGAGTRLSVL.

The gene calls are TRBV19 and TRBJ1-2; 7 nucleotides match TRBD1. V gave up 5 bases and J gave up 7 bases; unmatched junction bases: 10. This CDR3 is built from 14 residues. Germline values: CDR1 LNHDA, CDR2 SQIVND (reference sequence). The CDR3 nucleotides read TGTGCCAGTAGTGCCAGACAGGGCCGCCTTGGCTACACCTTC. It yields the protein CASSARQGRLGYTF.